The 8 T cell receptor beta chains below were found in one sample sequenced in a study of T-cell reconstitution after alpha-beta-depleted transplantation in children. Preparation of the TCRbeta library used unique molecular identifiers. TCRdb analysed the PCR reads with MiXCR anew, one entry per CDR3 protein. The data contain some 520,000 distinct CDR3 sequences, around a third of them singletons. The starting material was PBMCs from the stem cell graft donor, obtained from the stem cell graft. The receptor source for this set is a human donor who donated a stem cell graft to a child with aplastic anemia.

V usage is TRBV29-1 and J usage is TRBJ2-7; D might be TRBD2 (6 bases). Germline V gene data show CDR1 as SQVTM and CDR2 as ANQGSEA. The V end lost 4 bases, the J end lost 7 bases, and 11 bases lay between the germline ends. This CDR3 has 11 residues. The CDR3 spells CSVGTGVEQYV. CDR3 DNA: TGCAGCGTTGGGACGGGGGTTGAGCAGTACGTC.

The rearrangement joins TRBV12-3 or TRBV12-4 to TRBJ2-5; tentative D call: TRBD1 (6 bases). The CDR3 runs 14 residues. Trimming cost V 7 bases and J 7 bases, with 19 bases left between them. The CDR3 DNA reads as TGTGCCAGCAACTGGGACCCCAGGGGTCCGACCCAGTACTTC. Its translation is CASNWDPRGPTQYF.

The rearrangement links TRBV6-1 to TRBJ2-5, with 10 bases fitting TRBD1. J gave up 5 bases and V 6 bases, and 6 bases lay outside the gene matches. This CDR3 contains 14 residues. Germline V CDR1 and CDR2: MNHNS, SASEGT. The CDR3 protein is CASRSPGQGETQYF. The CDR3 DNA is TGTGCCAGCAGGTCACCGGGACAGGGGGAGACCCAGTACTTC.

This chain's CDR3 is CSAPFPTDTQYF. The CDR3 nucleotides are TGCAGTGCTCCCTTCCCGACAGATACGCAGTATTTT. The rearrangement links TRBV20-1 to TRBJ2-3; no clear D gene. Germline V gene sequence: CDR1 DFQATT, CDR2 SNEGSKA (reference sequence). This CDR3 contains 12 residues. V was pared by 5 bases and J by 3 bases, with 9 bases between.

This clonotype was seen a single time. The chain links TRBV7-2 to TRBJ2-1, with 7 bases identical to TRBD2. V shed 8 bases, J shed 9 bases, and the junction held 10 bases outside the gene matches. CDR1 and CDR2 (germline): SGHTA, FQGNSA. The CDR3 loop spans 13 amino acids. The CDR3 coding sequence is TGTGCCAGCGAGCGGGACCTCAACGTTGAGCAGTTCTTC. Its protein is CASERDLNVEQFF.

The CDR3, as DNA: TGTGCCAGCAGGCTGGGGACCGACTACGAGCAGTACGTC. It is translated as CASRLGTDYEQYV. The chain recombines TRBV5-5 with TRBJ2-7, with D possibly called TRBD1 or TRBD2 (5 bases each). Per the germline V gene, CDR1 is SGHKS and CDR2 is YYEKEE (reference sequence). There are 13 residues in the CDR3. The ends were cut back, 5 bases at V and 3 bases at J, with 12 bases in the middle.

In DNA form, the CDR3 reads TGTGCCAGCAGCTTACGACAGGGTTTCGAGAACACTGAAGCTTTCTTT. It is translated as CASSLRQGFENTEAFF. The rearrangement links TRBV7-2 to TRBJ1-1; 7 bases are a match to TRBD1. Per germline, CDR1 SGHTA and CDR2 FQGNSA. After removal of 2 bases from V and 1 base from J, the junction contained 7 bases not matched to a gene. The CDR3 is 16 amino acids.

This clonotype was detected only a few times. The chain joins TRBV7-8 to TRBJ2-5; D gene unclear. Germline values: CDR1 SGHVS, CDR2 FQNEAQ. Between the trimmed V and J ends, which lost 6 bases and 5 bases, there was a span of 13 bases. This CDR3 has 13 residues. For the CDR3, the DNA is TGTGCCAGCAGATCTACCCGGATGGAGACCCAGTACTTC. This sequence encodes CASRSTRMETQYF.